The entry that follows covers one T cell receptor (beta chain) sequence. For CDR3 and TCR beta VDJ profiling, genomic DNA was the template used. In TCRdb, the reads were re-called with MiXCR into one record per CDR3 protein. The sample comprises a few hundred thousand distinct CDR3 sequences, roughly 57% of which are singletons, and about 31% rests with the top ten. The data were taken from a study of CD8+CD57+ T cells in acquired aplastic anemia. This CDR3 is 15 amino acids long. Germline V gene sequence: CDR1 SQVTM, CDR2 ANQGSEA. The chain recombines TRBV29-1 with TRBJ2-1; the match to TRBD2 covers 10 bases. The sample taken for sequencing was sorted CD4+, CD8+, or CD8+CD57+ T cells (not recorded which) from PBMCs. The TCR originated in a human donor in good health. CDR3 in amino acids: CQQFRTSGRYNEQFF. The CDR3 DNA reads TGCCAGCAGTTCAGGACTAGCGGCCGCTACAATGAGCAGTTCTTC.